This is a list of T cell receptor beta chains from one sample in a study of shared clonotypes between healthy human individuals. Profiled with immunoSEQ multiplex PCR; TCRdb holds only in-frame clones, not every one. The sample has under 300,000 clones; 50% to 80% are singletons. Sequencing was done on a sample of memory CD4+ T cells sorted from blood. These receptors were obtained from a young man in good health. Both conserved end residues are part of each CDR3. Each record gives: J gene, V gene, clone size, D gene, CDR3 DNA, CDR3 protein. The D gene is left open where the match is weak. The listing skips clone size in some rows; elsewhere it reads once, few, many or a size class.

>TRBJ1-3|TRBV6-5|-|-
TGTGCCAGCAGTAGGGGGGGGGCAGGTGGAAACACCATATATTTT
CASSRGGAGGNTIYF
>TRBJ2-7|TRBV7-2|-|TRBD1
TGTGCCAGCAGCTTTACCGGGACAGGGGCGCGCGAGCAGTACTTC
CASSFTGTGAREQYF
>TRBJ2-7|TRBV7-9|-|TRBD1
TGTGCCAGCAGCTTACCGGGACAGTTCAACGAGCAGTACTTC
CASSLPGQFNEQYF
>TRBJ2-2|TRBV6-5|-|-
TGTGCCAGCAGTTACTGGGACAAGCCCACCGGGGAGCTGTTTTTT
CASSYWDKPTGELFF
>TRBJ2-1|TRBV4-3|-|TRBD2
TGCGCCAGCAGCCAAGATCCTAGCGGGAGGGTTCAGTTCTTC
CASSQDPSGRVQFF
>TRBJ2-3|TRBV7-8|-|-
TGTGCCAGCAGCTTATCTAGAGTCGCAGATACGCAGTATTTT
CASSLSRVADTQYF
>TRBJ2-1|TRBV5-4|-|TRBD2
TGTGCCAGCGGAGGGACTAGCCTTAGTGTCAATGAGCAGTTCTTC
CASGGTSLSVNEQFF
>TRBJ2-1|TRBV28|-|-
TGTGCCAGCAGGGACTTTAACAATGAGCAGTTCTTC
CASRDFNNEQFF
>TRBJ2-7|TRBV7-2|-|-
TGTGCCAGCAGCCCCCGTAGCGGACGCTCCTACGAGCAGTACTTC
CASSPRSGRSYEQYF
>TRBJ1-2|TRBV30|-|-
TGTGCCTGGAGCGCAGGGAGTTTGGGCTATGGCTACACCTTC
CAWSAGSLGYGYTF
>TRBJ2-2|TRBV5-1|-|-
TGCGCCAGCAGCTTGGTTGGGGAGAACACCGGGGAGCTGTTTTTT
CASSLVGENTGELFF
>TRBJ2-1|TRBV27|-|TRBD2
TGTGCCAGCAGTTTAAGGACTAGCGGCCCCAATGAGCAGTTCTTC
CASSLRTSGPNEQFF
>TRBJ2-3|TRBV11-3|once|-
TGTGCCAGCAGCTTACAGTCGGGGCCAGATACGCAGTATTTT
CASSLQSGPDTQYF
>TRBJ2-2|TRBV2|-|-
TGTGCCAGCATCAACCGGCAAGCAGCGAACACCGGGGAGCTGTTTTTT
CASINRQAANTGELFF
>TRBJ2-2|TRBV11-2|-|-
TGTGCCAGCAGCCTCAACCCCGGGGAGCTGTTTTTT
CASSLNPGELFF
>TRBJ1-5|TRBV28|-|-
TGTGCCAGCAGTCCCTTCGACGGTTATAGCAATCAGCCCCAGCATTTT
CASSPFDGYSNQPQHF
>TRBJ2-2|TRBV18|-|-
TGTGCCAGCTCACCTACTAGTCCGACGGGGGAGCTGTTTTTT
CASSPTSPTGELFF
>TRBJ2-1|TRBV5-1|-|TRBD1
TGCGCCAGCAGCTTGGTCACAGGGGCTAACGATGAGCAGTTCTTC
CASSLVTGANDEQFF
>TRBJ1-2|TRBV5-5|-|-
TGTGCCAGCAGCCTGTCCAACGCCCGGGACTATGGCTACACCTTC
CASSLSNARDYGYTF
>TRBJ2-1|TRBV11-2|once|TRBD1
TGTGCCAGCAGCCCCCCCGGGACAGGGTACAATGAGCAGTTCTTC
CASSPPGTGYNEQFF
>TRBJ2-7|TRBV5-6|-|-
TGTGCCAGCAGCTTTCAGACCTACGAGCAGTACTTC
CASSFQTYEQYF
>TRBJ2-7|TRBV2|-|-
TGTGCCAGCAGTCTCCTGGACACCTTCGCCTACGAGCAGTACTTC
CASSLLDTFAYEQYF
>TRBJ2-1|TRBV29-1|-|TRBD1
TGCAGCGTTGAGTCGGACAGGGTCGAAGAATACAATGAGCAGTTCTTC
CSVESDRVEEYNEQFF
>TRBJ1-1|TRBV7-1|-|-
TGTGCCAGCAGCTCAACAAGGGCATACGCGGGGGCAGGAGCTTTCTTT
CASSSTRAYAGAGAFF
>TRBJ2-7|TRBV27|few|TRBD1
TGTGCCAGCAGATCCGATCCGACAGGGTTTTCTTCCGAGCAGTACTTC
CASRSDPTGFSSEQYF
>TRBJ1-3|TRBV5-6|-|-
TGTGCCAGCGGAACGGGACGGAGGGACACCATATATTTT
CASGTGRRDTIYF
>TRBJ2-1|TRBV4-1|-|TRBD2
TGCGCCAGCAGCCAAACAGCCGGGACTAGAGTTGGCAATGAGCAGTTCTTC
CASSQTAGTRVGNEQFF
>TRBJ2-7|TRBV5-5|-|TRBD2
TGTGCCAGCAGCCCAGCGGGGAAGGGGTACGAGCAGTACTTC
CASSPAGKGYEQYF
>TRBJ1-1|TRBV14|-|-
TGTGCCAGCAGCCACTTCATAGGGGGCACTGAAGCTTTCTTT
CASSHFIGGTEAFF
>TRBJ2-2|TRBV9|-|-
TGTGCCAGCAGCGCCCCCCAAGGACAGAACACCGGGGAGCTGTTTTTT
CASSAPQGQNTGELFF
>TRBJ2-7|TRBV5-1|-|TRBD1
TGCGCCAGCAGGAGGGGACAGGGAGTATCCTACGAGCAGTACTTC
CASRRGQGVSYEQYF
>TRBJ1-1|TRBV6-5|-|-
TGTGCCAGCAGGATAAGCCGGGACCAGAACACTGAAGCTTTCTTT
CASRISRDQNTEAFF
>TRBJ2-1|TRBV4-2|-|TRBD2
TGTGCCAGCAGCCCAGGGACTAGCGGGGACGGACGGGTGTTCTTC
CASSPGTSGDGRVFF
>TRBJ2-2|TRBV5-1|-|TRBD1
TGCGCCAGCAGCCTGTTGCCGGGACAGCAGACCGGGGAGCTGTTTTTT
CASSLLPGQQTGELFF
>TRBJ2-7|TRBV10-2|-|-
TGCGCCAGCAGTGAATTTGTGTCGTACGAGCAGTACTTC
CASSEFVSYEQYF
>TRBJ2-1|TRBV7-2|few|-
TGTGCCAGCAGCCATCCTCTAGGCGGAACCTACAATGAGCAGTTCTTC
CASSHPLGGTYNEQFF
>TRBJ2-3|TRBV5-1|-|TRBD2
TGCGCCAGCAGCTTGGGGGCCAGGACAGATTGGGCTAGCGGGAGGGCATTTGGCACAGATACGCAGTATTTT
CASSLGARTDWASGRAFGTDTQYF
>TRBJ2-7|TRBV28|once|TRBD2
TGTGCCAGCAGTTTCTGGACTAGCGGGAGTGAGCAGTACTTC
CASSFWTSGSEQYF
>TRBJ2-3|TRBV7-2|-|TRBD2
TGTGCCAGCCGACTAGCGGGATCAGATACGCAGTATTTT
CASRLAGSDTQYF
>TRBJ1-1|TRBV7-2|-|-
TGTGCCAGCAGCTTGGAGGGGAACACTGAAGCTTTCTTT
CASSLEGNTEAFF
>TRBJ1-2|TRBV28|-|-
TGTGCCAGCAGTTCCGGGACATCGATCGATGGCTACACCTTC
CASSSGTSIDGYTF
>TRBJ1-2|TRBV28|many|-
TGTGCCAGCAGTTTAGCGTGGGGATATGGCTACACCTTC
CASSLAWGYGYTF
>TRBJ1-5|TRBV18|-|-
TGTGCCAGCTCACCACGCAGGGCGGAGGGAAATACCAATCAGCCCCAGCATTTT
CASSPRRAEGNTNQPQHF
>TRBJ2-1|TRBV5-4|-|TRBD1
TGTGCCAGCAGCTCGACAGGGTTTTTCAATGAGCAGTTCTTC
CASSSTGFFNEQFF
>TRBJ2-2|TRBV7-9|-|TRBD1
TGTGCCAGCAGCTTAGGCGGGACAGGGCCCACCGGGGAGCTGTTTTTT
CASSLGGTGPTGELFF
>TRBJ2-5|TRBV29-1|-|-
TGCAGCGTTCGAGCGGGGACCCAGTACTTC
CSVRAGTQYF
>TRBJ1-1|TRBV19|-|-
TGTGCCAGTAGTATTTCCAGCTGGAACACTGAAGCTTTCTTT
CASSISSWNTEAFF
>TRBJ1-3|TRBV18|-|TRBD1
TGTGCCAGCTCGGAACAGGGGGCTGGAAACACCATATATTTT
CASSEQGAGNTIYF
>TRBJ2-3|TRBV6-5|-|TRBD2
TGTGCCAGCAGTTATCGGCTAGCGGGAGCAGATACGCAGTATTTT
CASSYRLAGADTQYF
>TRBJ2-7|TRBV5-4|once|TRBD2
TGTGCCAGCAGCTTGAACCCCCTGGGCGCGGGAGGCCTCCACTACGAGCAGTACTTC
CASSLNPLGAGGLHYEQYF
>TRBJ2-4|TRBV2|few|TRBD1
TGTGCCAGCTCTAAAGGGGACAGGTTAGCCAAAAACATTCAGTACTTC
CASSKGDRLAKNIQYF
>TRBJ2-1|TRBV7-7|-|-
TGTGCTAGCAGCTTATCGGGAGTGGGGTTGAATGAGCAGTTCTTC
CASSLSGVGLNEQFF
>TRBJ2-7|TRBV19|-|-
TGTGCCAGTAGTATAGGCAGATCCTACGAGCAGTACTTC
CASSIGRSYEQYF
>TRBJ2-5|TRBV7-2|-|-
TGTGCCAGCAGCTTAGTCGCGGGCCGACAAGAGACCCAGTACTTC
CASSLVAGRQETQYF
>TRBJ2-2|TRBV28|many|-
TGTGCCAGCAGTTTGTGGGGCGGGAACACCGGGGAGCTGTTTTTT
CASSLWGGNTGELFF
>TRBJ2-5|TRBV6-5|-|TRBD2
TGTGCCAGCAGGTCTCTCCTAGCGGGAAGGGAGACCCAGTACTTC
CASRSLLAGRETQYF
>TRBJ2-3|TRBV5-4|-|TRBD1
TGTGCCAGCAGCTGGATGACAGGGGTTGTGATCACAGATACGCAGTATTTT
CASSWMTGVVITDTQYF
>TRBJ2-1|TRBV19|-|TRBD2
TGTGCCAGTAGTATAACTAGCGGGATGAGGTTCTTC
CASSITSGMRFF
>TRBJ1-2|TRBV15|few|-
TGTGCCACCAGCAGAGATCTAGGCTCGCCTTATGGCTACACCTTC
CATSRDLGSPYGYTF
>TRBJ2-7|TRBV9|-|-
TGTGCCAGCAGCGTAGATGCTGTGAGCTCCTACGAGCAGTACTTC
CASSVDAVSSYEQYF